This TCR beta chain was sequenced for a study of cytomegalovirus exposure and HLA in healthy donors. The CDR3 runs to 18 residues. V gave up 3 bases and J gave up 0 bases, with 18 bases separating them. In germline, CDR1 is MDHEN, CDR2 SYDVKM. The study, taken as a whole, reports: Most CMV-associated TCR beta chains appeared HLA-restricted in a later analysis. CMV serostatus alone was available as immune exposure information. Earlier analysis found most TCR beta V segments productive about 87% or about 30% of the time. A later analysis showed that HLA-associated TCR beta chains had undergone more clonal expansion than equally common others.

It was with 60 Vbeta and 13 Jbeta primers that the PCR ran. Only in-frame clones appear in the TCRdb table, and some are missing; sequencing was by immunoSEQ multiplex PCR. Among about 140,000 clones, approximately 84% were seen once, and the ten largest hold more than 9.5%. Note on this clone: The antigen remains unidentified.

Sequencing was performed on PBMCs. The chain has TRBV28 and TRBJ1-3, with D possibly TRBD1 on 6 matching bases. The receptor's source is a woman aged 55 to 70 in good health and CMV-seropositive. The CDR3 is CASSFNPRQELSGNTIYF. The DNA for the CDR3 is TGTGCCAGCAGTTTTAATCCTCGACAGGAGCTCTCTGGAAACACCATATATTTT. Combining the CDR3 with reference TRBV28 and TRBJ1-3 gives the whole variable domain DVKVTQSSRYLVKRTGEKVFLECVQDMDHENMFWYRQDPGLGLRLIYFSYDVKMKEKGDIPEGYSVSREKKERFSLILESASTNQTSMYLCASSFNPRQELSGNTIYFGEGSWLTVV.